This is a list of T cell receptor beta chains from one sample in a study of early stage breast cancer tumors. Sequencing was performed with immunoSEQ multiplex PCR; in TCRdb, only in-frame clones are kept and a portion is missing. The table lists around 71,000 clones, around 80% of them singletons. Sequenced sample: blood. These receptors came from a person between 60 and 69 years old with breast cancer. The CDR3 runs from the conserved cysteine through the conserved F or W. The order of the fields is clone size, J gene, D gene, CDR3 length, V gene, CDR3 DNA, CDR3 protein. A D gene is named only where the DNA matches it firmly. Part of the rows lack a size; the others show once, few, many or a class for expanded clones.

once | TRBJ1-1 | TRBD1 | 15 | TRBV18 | TGTGCCAGCTCACCACGGAGGGGGCGAGACACTGAAGCTTTCTTT | CASSPRRGRDTEAFF
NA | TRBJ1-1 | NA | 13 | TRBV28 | TGTGCCAGCAGTTTACAGGGGCGGGGTGAAGCTTTCTTT | CASSLQGRGEAFF
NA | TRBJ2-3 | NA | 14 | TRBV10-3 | TGTGCCATCAATGAGCCCTCAAAGGAAGATACGCAGTATTTT | CAINEPSKEDTQYF
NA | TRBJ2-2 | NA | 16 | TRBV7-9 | TGTGCCAGCATGGGCCACACGAGCCCGAACACCGGGGAGCTGTTTTTT | CASMGHTSPNTGELFF
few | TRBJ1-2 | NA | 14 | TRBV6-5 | TGTGCCAGCAGCCGACCCGGGATGCACTATGGCTACACCTTC | CASSRPGMHYGYTF
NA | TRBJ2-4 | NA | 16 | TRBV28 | TGTGCCAGCAGTCTCTTGACAGATATAGCCAAAAACATTCAGTACTTC | CASSLLTDIAKNIQYF
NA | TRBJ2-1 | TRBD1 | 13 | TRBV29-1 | TGCAGCGTGGGACAGCTGATGGGAGATGAGCAGTTCTTC | CSVGQLMGDEQFF
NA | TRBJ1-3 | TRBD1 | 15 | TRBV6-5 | TGTGCCAGCAAGCGGGACAGGGTCTCTGGAAACACCATATATTTT | CASKRDRVSGNTIYF
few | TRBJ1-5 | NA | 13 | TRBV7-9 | TGTGCCAGCAGCTTATATGAGGGGCAGCCCCAGCATTTT | CASSLYEGQPQHF
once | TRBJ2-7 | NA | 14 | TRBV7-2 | TGTGCCAGCAGCTTATTAGCAGGCTCCTACGAGCAGTACTTC | CASSLLAGSYEQYF
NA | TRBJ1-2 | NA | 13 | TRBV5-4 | TGTGCCAGCAGCTCGGACCTCAACTATGGCTACACCTTC | CASSSDLNYGYTF
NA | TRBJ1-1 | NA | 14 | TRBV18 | TGTGCCAGCTCACCTGACTCCGGGGGTACTGAAGCTTTCTTT | CASSPDSGGTEAFF
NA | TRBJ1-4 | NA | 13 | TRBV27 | TGTGCCAGCAGTTTATGGGTGCAAGAAAAACTGTTTTTT | CASSLWVQEKLFF
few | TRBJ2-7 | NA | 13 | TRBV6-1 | TGTGCCAGCAGTGAAGTCAGGCTCGGCGAGCAGTACTTC | CASSEVRLGEQYF
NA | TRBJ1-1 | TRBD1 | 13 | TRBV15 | TGTGCCACAAACCGGGACAGGGTATCTGAAGCTTTCTTT | CATNRDRVSEAFF
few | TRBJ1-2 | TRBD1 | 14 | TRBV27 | TGTGCCAGCAGTTCAAGACAGGGGAACTATGGCTACACCTTC | CASSSRQGNYGYTF
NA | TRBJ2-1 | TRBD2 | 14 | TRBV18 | TGTGCCAGCTCACCAGGGACTAGCTCTAATGAGCAGTTCTTC | CASSPGTSSNEQFF
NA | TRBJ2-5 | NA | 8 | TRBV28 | TGTGCCTCGGAGACCCAGTACTTC | CASETQYF
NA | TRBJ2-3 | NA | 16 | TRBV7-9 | TGTGCCAGCAGCCCCCCGGGGGCCTCAGCTGCAGATACGCAGTATTTT | CASSPPGASAADTQYF
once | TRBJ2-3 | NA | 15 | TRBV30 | TGTGCCTGGAGTGTACGATCAGGGGGGCCAGATACGCAGTATTTT | CAWSVRSGGPDTQYF
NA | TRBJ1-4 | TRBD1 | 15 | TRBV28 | TGTGCCAGCAGTGGCCCGGGACAGGGGGTCGGAAAACTGTTTTTT | CASSGPGQGVGKLFF
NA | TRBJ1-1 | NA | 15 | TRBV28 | TGTGCCAGCAGTTTTCGGGTCTCCGGGGAATCTGAAGCTTTCTTT | CASSFRVSGESEAFF
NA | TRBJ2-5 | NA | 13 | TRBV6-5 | TGTGCCAGCAGTTACGGGGCCGGGGAGACCCAGTACTTC | CASSYGAGETQYF
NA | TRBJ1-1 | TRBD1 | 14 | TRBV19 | TGTGCCAGTAGTATTCCAGGGGGGAGGACTGAAGCTTTCTTT | CASSIPGGRTEAFF
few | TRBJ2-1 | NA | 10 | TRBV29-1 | TGCAGCGTTTCGCGGACTGAGCAGTTCTTC | CSVSRTEQFF
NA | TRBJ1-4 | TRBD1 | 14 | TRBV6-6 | TGTGCCAGCAGTCAGACAGGGAGACATGAAAAACTGTTTTTT | CASSQTGRHEKLFF
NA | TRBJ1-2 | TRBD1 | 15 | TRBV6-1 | TGTGCCAGCAGTGAGGGACAGGCGACTAACTATGGCTACACCTTC | CASSEGQATNYGYTF
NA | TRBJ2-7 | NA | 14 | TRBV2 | TGTGCCAGCAGTGACCGGACAGCCAGTGACGAGCAGTACTTC | CASSDRTASDEQYF
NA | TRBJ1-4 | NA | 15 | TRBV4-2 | TGTGCCAGCAGCGAAGGGGGGACAAACGATGAAAAACTGTTTTTT | CASSEGGTNDEKLFF
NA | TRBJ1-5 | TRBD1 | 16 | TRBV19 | TGTGCCAGTACCACTATCGGGACAGGGAATTTTCAGCCCCAGCATTTT | CASTTIGTGNFQPQHF
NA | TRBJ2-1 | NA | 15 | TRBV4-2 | TGTGCCAGCAGCCAAACAACGGGCTCCTACAATGAGCAGTTCTTC | CASSQTTGSYNEQFF
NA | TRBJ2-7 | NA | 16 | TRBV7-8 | TGTGCCAGCAGCTTTAGGTCGGGGCAGGCTGCATACGAGCAGTACTTC | CASSFRSGQAAYEQYF
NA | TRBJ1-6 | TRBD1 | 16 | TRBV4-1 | TGCGCCAGCAGCCAACCAAGGACAGGAGCTAATTCACCCCTCCACTTT | CASSQPRTGANSPLHF
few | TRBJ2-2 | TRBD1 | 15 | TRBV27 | TGTGCCAGCAGTCCGGGACAGGGGAACACCGGGGAGCTGTTTTTT | CASSPGQGNTGELFF
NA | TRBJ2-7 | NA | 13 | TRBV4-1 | TGCGCCAGCAGCCCCGGGGGCTCCTACGAGCAGTACTTC | CASSPGGSYEQYF
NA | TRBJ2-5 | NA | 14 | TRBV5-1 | TGCGCCAGCACCCACCCCGATGGACAAGAGACCCAGTACTTC | CASTHPDGQETQYF
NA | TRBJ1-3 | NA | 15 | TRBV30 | TGTGCCTGGAGTGGGGGGTATCCGGAGGGAAACACCATATATTTT | CAWSGGYPEGNTIYF
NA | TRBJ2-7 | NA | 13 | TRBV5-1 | TGCGCCAGCAGCTTGGGCGCCTCCTACGAGCAGTACTTC | CASSLGASYEQYF
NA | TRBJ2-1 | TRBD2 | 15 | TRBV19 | TGTGCCAGTACCCCTAGCGGGATCCACTACAATGAGCAGTTCTTC | CASTPSGIHYNEQFF
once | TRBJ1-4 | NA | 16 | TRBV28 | TGTGCCAGCAGCTGGGACCCCCGGACGGGGAATGAAAAACTGTTTTTT | CASSWDPRTGNEKLFF
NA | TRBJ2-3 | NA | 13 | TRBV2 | TGTGCCAGCAGATCAGGGTGGGCAGATACGCAGTATTTT | CASRSGWADTQYF
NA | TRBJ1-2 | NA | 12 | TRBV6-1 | TGTGCCAGCAGTGAGGGGAACTATGGCTACACCTTC | CASSEGNYGYTF
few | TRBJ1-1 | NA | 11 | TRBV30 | TGTGCCTGGAGTGTAACAGGGGAAGCTTTCTTT | CAWSVTGEAFF
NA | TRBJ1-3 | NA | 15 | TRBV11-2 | TGTGCCAGCAGCTTAAGAGGGCTTGTTGAAAACACCATATATTTT | CASSLRGLVENTIYF
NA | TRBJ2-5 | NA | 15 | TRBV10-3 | TGTGCCATCAGTGAGTTTGGGGGATCCGGGGAGACCCAGTACTTC | CAISEFGGSGETQYF
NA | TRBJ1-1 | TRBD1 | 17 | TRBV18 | TGTGCCAGCGCCTCCCGGACAGGGGATTTCGGGGACACTGAAGCTTTCTTT | CASASRTGDFGDTEAFF
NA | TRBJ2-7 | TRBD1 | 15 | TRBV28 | TGTGCCAGCAGTCCGAGGGACAGGGGGCGCGGCGAGCAGTACTTC | CASSPRDRGRGEQYF
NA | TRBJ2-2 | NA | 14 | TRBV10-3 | TGTGCCATCAGTGACAGGGGTAACACCGGGGAGCTGTTTTTT | CAISDRGNTGELFF
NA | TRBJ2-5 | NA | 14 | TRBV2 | TGTGCCAGCAAGGCAGCCTATGTGCAAGAGACCCAGTACTTC | CASKAAYVQETQYF
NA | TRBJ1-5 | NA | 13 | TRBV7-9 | TGTGCCAGCAGCTTAACCTTCAATCAGCCCCAGCATTTT | CASSLTFNQPQHF
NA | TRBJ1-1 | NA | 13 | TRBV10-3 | TGTGCCATCAGTGAGAGGGGCGGCACTGAAGCTTTCTTT | CAISERGGTEAFF
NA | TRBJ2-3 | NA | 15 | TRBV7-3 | TGTGCCAGCAGCCCCTCGGACTTCGCCACAGATACGCAGTATTTT | CASSPSDFATDTQYF
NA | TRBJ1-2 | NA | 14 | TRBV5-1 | TGCGCCAGCAGCTTGGTAAGAGGGACGGATGGCTACACCTTC | CASSLVRGTDGYTF
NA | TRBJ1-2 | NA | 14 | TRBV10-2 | TGCGCCAGCAGTGAGGGACGTCAAACTTATGGCTACACCTTC | CASSEGRQTYGYTF
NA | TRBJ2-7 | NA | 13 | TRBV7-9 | TGTGCCAGCAGCTTAGGAGACAGAGACGAGCAGTACTTC | CASSLGDRDEQYF
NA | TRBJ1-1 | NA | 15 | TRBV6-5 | TGTGCCAGCAGTTACGGGGGGCACCTGGGAACTGAAGCTTTCTTT | CASSYGGHLGTEAFF
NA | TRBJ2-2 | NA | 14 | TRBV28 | TGTGCCAGCATGGGGCGTTCGAACACCGGGGAGCTGTTTTTT | CASMGRSNTGELFF
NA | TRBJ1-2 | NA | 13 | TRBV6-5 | TGTGCCAGCATGGCAGGGCGCGACTATGGCTACACCTTC | CASMAGRDYGYTF
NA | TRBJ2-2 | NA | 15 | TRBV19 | TGTGCCAGTAAAAACTCCGGGGGCAGCACCGGGGAGCTGTTTTTT | CASKNSGGSTGELFF
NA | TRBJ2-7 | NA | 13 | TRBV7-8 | TGTGCCAGCAGCTTCCGGACATCGTACGAGCAGTACTTC | CASSFRTSYEQYF